This TCR beta chain was found in a study of blood T cell repertoires in COVID-19. The wider study: Samples taken during acute and convalescent COVID-19 were collected in the United States, Italy and Spain. T cells, B-cell-depleted T cells, or PBMCs supplied cDNA or gDNA.

In the original workflow: From reference gene primer amplification, estimates of nucleated cell counts were derived. Profiled with immunoSEQ multiplex PCR; TCRdb holds only in-frame clones, not every one. V and J calls and clone size follow that table, whereas D and trimming were derived from the DNA. This repertoire shows about 220,000 clones, under 90% found once; its top ten account for 3% to 4%. What was sequenced was peripheral blood. This TCR was sampled from a woman of 80 years or more with acute or convalescent COVID-19.

The CDR3 sequence is CASKFRGSTDTQYF. CDR3 in DNA: TGTGCCAGCAAATTCCGGGGAAGCACAGATACGCAGTATTTT. V is TRBV5-8 and J is TRBJ2-3, with TRBD2 as a possible D gene (5 bases). The CDR3 sequence is 14 residues long. CDR1 and CDR2 from the germline V gene are SGHTS and YDEGEE. Trimming left V 6 bases short and J 0 bases short, with 11 bases between.